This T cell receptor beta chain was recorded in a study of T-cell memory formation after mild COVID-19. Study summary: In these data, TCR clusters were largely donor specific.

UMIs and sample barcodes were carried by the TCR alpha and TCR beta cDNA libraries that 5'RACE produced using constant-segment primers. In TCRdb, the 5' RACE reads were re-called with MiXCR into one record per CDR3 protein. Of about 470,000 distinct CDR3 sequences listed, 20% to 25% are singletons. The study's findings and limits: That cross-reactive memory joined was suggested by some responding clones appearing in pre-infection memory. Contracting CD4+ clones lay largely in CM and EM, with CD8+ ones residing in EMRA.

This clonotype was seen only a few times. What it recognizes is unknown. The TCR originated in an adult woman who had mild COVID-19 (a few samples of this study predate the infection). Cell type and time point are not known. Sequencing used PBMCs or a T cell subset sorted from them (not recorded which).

The CDR3 here is CASRNTGTSYNEQFF. Here the CDR3 DNA reads TGTGCCAGCAGAAACACCGGGACTAGTTACAATGAGCAGTTCTTC. The V gene is TRBV6-1, the J gene TRBJ2-1; TRBD2 matches at 8 bases. Germline lookup yields CDR1 MNHNS and CDR2 SASEGT. This CDR3 spans 15 amino acids. V was clipped by 6 bases and J by 4 bases; unmatched bases: 8.